This is a list of T cell receptor beta chains from one sample in a study of blood T cell repertoires in COVID-19. Only in-frame clones appear in the TCRdb table, and some are missing; sequencing was by immunoSEQ multiplex PCR. The repertoire holds roughly 240,000 clones, more than 75% seen once, with 3% to 3.5% in the top ten. The specimen was peripheral blood. The receptor source for this set is a woman in her 30s who had recovered from COVID-19. Both conserved end residues are trimmed from each CDR3. A D gene is named only where the DNA matches it firmly.

V gene: TRBV6-2/TRBV6-3
D gene: TRBD2
J gene: TRBJ2-2
CDR3 protein: ASSYSISGVNTGELF

V gene: TRBV5-1
D gene: TRBD2
J gene: TRBJ2-2
CDR3 protein: ASSLELAGGVWELF

V gene: TRBV6-5
D gene: TRBD1
J gene: TRBJ1-1
CDR3 protein: ASRDTGQGATEAF

V gene: TRBV2
D gene: .
J gene: TRBJ2-5
CDR3 protein: ASSEGAGTLQETQY

V gene: TRBV2
D gene: .
J gene: TRBJ2-1
CDR3 protein: ASSLLGGAEF

V gene: TRBV2
D gene: TRBD1
J gene: TRBJ1-1
CDR3 protein: ASSLGTAVMNTEAF

V gene: TRBV6-1
D gene: .
J gene: TRBJ2-1
CDR3 protein: ASSEPGLGGYNEQF

V gene: TRBV4-1
D gene: .
J gene: TRBJ2-1
CDR3 protein: ASSQDYLNEQF

V gene: TRBV20-1
D gene: TRBD1
J gene: TRBJ2-3
CDR3 protein: SAQGADTQY

V gene: TRBV3-1/TRBV3-2
D gene: .
J gene: TRBJ1-3
CDR3 protein: ASSQPLNRESSGNTIY

V gene: TRBV7-3
D gene: .
J gene: TRBJ2-2
CDR3 protein: ASSLSGTGELF

V gene: TRBV5-1
D gene: TRBD1
J gene: TRBJ1-1
CDR3 protein: ASSPLPLQGPNNYRNTEAF

V gene: TRBV9
D gene: .
J gene: TRBJ2-7
CDR3 protein: ASSEGVGLLYEQY

V gene: TRBV28
D gene: TRBD1
J gene: TRBJ2-1
CDR3 protein: ASSPGQGAYNEQF

V gene: TRBV27
D gene: TRBD1
J gene: TRBJ1-4
CDR3 protein: ASDADRVLEKLF

V gene: TRBV19
D gene: .
J gene: TRBJ1-6
CDR3 protein: ASSIAGLGSPLH

V gene: TRBV6-5
D gene: TRBD2
J gene: TRBJ2-7
CDR3 protein: ASSYEMGLAIYEQY

V gene: TRBV7-2
D gene: .
J gene: TRBJ2-7
CDR3 protein: ASSSRQSYEQY

V gene: TRBV7-8
D gene: TRBD2
J gene: TRBJ2-5
CDR3 protein: ASSQGSSRGAGKTQY

V gene: TRBV3-1/TRBV3-2
D gene: .
J gene: TRBJ2-7
CDR3 protein: ASSQDIRPTGRGSPHEQY

V gene: TRBV19
D gene: .
J gene: TRBJ2-5
CDR3 protein: ASRPGKGTQY

V gene: TRBV6-5
D gene: .
J gene: TRBJ2-1
CDR3 protein: ASSLQGGFYNEQF

V gene: TRBV6-5
D gene: .
J gene: TRBJ2-4
CDR3 protein: ASRESGENSIQY

V gene: TRBV5-4
D gene: .
J gene: TRBJ1-1
CDR3 protein: ASTSDIMNTEAF

V gene: TRBV5-5
D gene: .
J gene: TRBJ2-1
CDR3 protein: ATRQGSYNEQF

V gene: TRBV10-3
D gene: TRBD1
J gene: TRBJ1-4
CDR3 protein: ATAGTGGEKLF

V gene: TRBV19
D gene: TRBD1
J gene: TRBJ1-6
CDR3 protein: ASSTFLADRAGNSPLH

V gene: TRBV4-1
D gene: .
J gene: TRBJ1-1
CDR3 protein: ASSQAIGEGTEAF

V gene: TRBV5-1
D gene: .
J gene: TRBJ1-3
CDR3 protein: ASSWDNSGNTIY

V gene: TRBV7-2
D gene: .
J gene: TRBJ1-5
CDR3 protein: ASSLLGANQPQH

V gene: TRBV11-2
D gene: TRBD2
J gene: TRBJ2-1
CDR3 protein: ASRGTGGPSEQF

V gene: TRBV10-3
D gene: TRBD1
J gene: TRBJ2-5
CDR3 protein: AISESGTEETQY